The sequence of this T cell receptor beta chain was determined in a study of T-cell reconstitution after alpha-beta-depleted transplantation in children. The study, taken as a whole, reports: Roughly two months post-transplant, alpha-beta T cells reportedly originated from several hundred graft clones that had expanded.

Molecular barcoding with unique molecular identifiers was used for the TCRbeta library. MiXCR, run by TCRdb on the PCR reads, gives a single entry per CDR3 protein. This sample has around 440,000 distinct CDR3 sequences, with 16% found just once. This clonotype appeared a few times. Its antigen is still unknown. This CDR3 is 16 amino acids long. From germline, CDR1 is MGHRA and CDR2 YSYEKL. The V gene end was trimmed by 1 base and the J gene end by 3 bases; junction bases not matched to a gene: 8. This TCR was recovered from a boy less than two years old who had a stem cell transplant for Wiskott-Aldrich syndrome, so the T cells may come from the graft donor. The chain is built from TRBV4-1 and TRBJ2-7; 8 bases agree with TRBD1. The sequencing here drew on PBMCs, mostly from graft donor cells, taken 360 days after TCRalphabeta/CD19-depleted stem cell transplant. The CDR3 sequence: CASSQAPGQVIYEQYF. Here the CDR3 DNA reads TGCGCCAGCAGCCAAGCTCCGGGACAGGTTATCTACGAGCAGTACTTC.